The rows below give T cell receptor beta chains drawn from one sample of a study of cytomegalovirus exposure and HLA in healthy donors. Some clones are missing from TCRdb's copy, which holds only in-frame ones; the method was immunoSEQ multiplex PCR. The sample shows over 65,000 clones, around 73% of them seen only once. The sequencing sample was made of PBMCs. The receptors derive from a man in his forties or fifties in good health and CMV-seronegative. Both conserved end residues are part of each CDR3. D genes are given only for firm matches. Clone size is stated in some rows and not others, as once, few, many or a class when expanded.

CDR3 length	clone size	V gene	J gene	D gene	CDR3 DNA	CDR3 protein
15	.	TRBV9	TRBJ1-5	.	TGTGCCAGCAGCGTAGCTGGGGCAGGAAATCAGCCCCAGCATTTT	CASSVAGAGNQPQHF
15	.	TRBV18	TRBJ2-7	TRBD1	TGTGCCAGCTCATCCGGAAACAGGGGTTCGGGCGAGCAGTACTTC	CASSSGNRGSGEQYF
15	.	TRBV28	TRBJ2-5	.	TGTGCCAGCAGTTTAGGAGGGGGGGCGTGGGAGACCCAGTACTTC	CASSLGGGAWETQYF
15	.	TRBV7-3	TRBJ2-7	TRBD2	TGTGCCAGCAGCTTAAGAGGACTAGCGGGGGACGAGCAGTACTTC	CASSLRGLAGDEQYF
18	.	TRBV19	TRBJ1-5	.	TGTGCCAGTAACCCTATTGGGCAGGTAGGCGTTCGTAGTCAGCCCCAGCATTTT	CASNPIGQVGVRSQPQHF
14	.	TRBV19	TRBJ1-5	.	TGTGCCAGTACCGAGAGTGACACGCATCAGCCCCAGCATTTT	CASTESDTHQPQHF
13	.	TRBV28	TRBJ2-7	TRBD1	TGTGCCAGCAGGAACAGGGGGCGAGACGAGCAGTACTTC	CASRNRGRDEQYF
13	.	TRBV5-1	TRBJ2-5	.	TGCGCCAGCAGCTCGCAACCTAAAGAGACCCAGTACTTC	CASSSQPKETQYF
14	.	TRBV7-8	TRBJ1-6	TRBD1	TGTGCCAGCAGCCCTGGACAGGGGGCGAGGACCCTCCACTTT	CASSPGQGARTLHF
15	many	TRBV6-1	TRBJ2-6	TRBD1	TGTGCCAGCAGTGAACAGGGGGCTGGGGCCAACGTCCTGACTTTC	CASSEQGAGANVLTF
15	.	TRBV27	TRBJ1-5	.	TGTGCCAGCAGTGATGGGGGCCATAGCAATCAGCCCCAGCATTTT	CASSDGGHSNQPQHF
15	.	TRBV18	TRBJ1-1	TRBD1	TGTGCCAGCTCACCAAGGACAGGGGGGGCAGCTGAAGCTTTCTTT	CASSPRTGGAAEAFF
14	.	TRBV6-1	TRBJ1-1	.	TGTGCCAGCAGTTCGCGGACAGCTGTCACTGAAGCTTTCTTT	CASSSRTAVTEAFF
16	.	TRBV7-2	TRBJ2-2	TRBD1	TGTGCCAGCAGCTTGAGAAGGACAGGGAGAACCGGGGAGCTGTTTTTT	CASSLRRTGRTGELFF
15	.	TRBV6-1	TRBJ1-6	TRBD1	TGTGCCAGCAGAGACGACAGGGGGCGGAGGGGGACCCTCCACTTT	CASRDDRGRRGTLHF
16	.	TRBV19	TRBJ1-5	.	TGTGCCAGTAGTTCCTCCCCGGGGGGGGGCAATCAGCCCCAGCATTTT	CASSSSPGGGNQPQHF
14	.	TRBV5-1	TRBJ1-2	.	TGCGCCAGCAGCGCCCCCGGGACTTACGGAGGCTACACCTTC	CASSAPGTYGGYTF
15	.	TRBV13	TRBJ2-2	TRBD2	TGTGCCAGCAGCTCACACCTTAGCGGGCCCGGGGAGCTGTTTTTT	CASSSHLSGPGELFF
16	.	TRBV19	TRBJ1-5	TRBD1	TGTGCCAGTAGTATGGACCGGACAGGGGGCTGGCAGCCCCAGCATTTT	CASSMDRTGGWQPQHF
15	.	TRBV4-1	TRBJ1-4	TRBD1	TGCGCCAGCAGCCTAAGGACAGGGATTAATGAAAAACTGTTTTTT	CASSLRTGINEKLFF
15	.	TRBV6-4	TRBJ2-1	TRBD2	TGTGCCAGCAGCTCCAGCGGGGACTCCTACAATGAGCAGTTCTTC	CASSSSGDSYNEQFF
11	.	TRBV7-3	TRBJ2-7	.	TGTGCCATCCTACGGGATTACGAGCAGTACTTC	CAILRDYEQYF
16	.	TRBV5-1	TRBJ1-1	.	TGCGCCAGCAGCTTGGTAGACAGACGGGGGGGGGCTGAAGCTTTCTTT	CASSLVDRRGGAEAFF
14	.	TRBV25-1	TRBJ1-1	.	TGTGCCAGCAGTGAACTACAAAGGGGGGGGGCGGCTTTCTTT	CASSELQRGGAAFF
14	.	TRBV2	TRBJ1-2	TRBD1	TGTGCCAGCAGCGTGGGACAGGGGGCCTATGGCTACACCTTC	CASSVGQGAYGYTF
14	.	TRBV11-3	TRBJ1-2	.	TGTGCCAGCAGCTCCGGGGGGGAGAGCTATGGCTACACCTTC	CASSSGGESYGYTF